This is a list of T cell receptor beta chains from one sample in a study of blood T cell repertoires in COVID-19. The data were produced by immunoSEQ multiplex PCR, yet TCRdb's version contains in-frame clones alone and is incomplete. The sample has about half a million clones; 80% to 90% are singletons. Input material: peripheral blood. Source of these receptors: a human donor in a cohort sampled during active COVID-19. The CDR3 runs from the conserved cysteine through the conserved F or W. The order of the fields is V gene, J gene, D gene, clone size, CDR3 DNA, CDR3 protein. A D gene is named only where the DNA matches it firmly. Some rows mark clone size as missing; the rest say once, few, many or name a class of expanded clone.

v_gene: TRBV5-1
j_gene: TRBJ2-3
d_gene: TRBD1
abundance: NA
CDR3nt: TGCGCCAGCCGCCCCGGGACAGGGTCAGATACGCAGTATTTT
CDR3aa: CASRPGTGSDTQYF

v_gene: TRBV18
j_gene: TRBJ1-2
d_gene: TRBD1
abundance: NA
CDR3nt: TGTGCCAGCTCTGAGGGCCAGGGGGATAACTATGGCTACACCTTC
CDR3aa: CASSEGQGDNYGYTF

v_gene: TRBV6-5
j_gene: TRBJ1-1
d_gene: NA
abundance: NA
CDR3nt: TGTGCCAGCAGTAACGACAGGACCTCCCCTTGGGGAGCTTTCTTT
CDR3aa: CASSNDRTSPWGAFF

v_gene: TRBV7-3
j_gene: TRBJ2-2
d_gene: TRBD2
abundance: NA
CDR3nt: TGTGCCAGCAGCTTAACTGTAGCGGGGGCCAACACCGGGGAGCTGTTTTTT
CDR3aa: CASSLTVAGANTGELFF

v_gene: TRBV10-3
j_gene: TRBJ1-2
d_gene: NA
abundance: once
CDR3nt: TGTGCCATCAGGGCCGAAGGGGCCGCTAACTATGGCTACACCTTC
CDR3aa: CAIRAEGAANYGYTF

v_gene: TRBV5-1
j_gene: TRBJ2-1
d_gene: TRBD2
abundance: once
CDR3nt: TGCGCCAGCAGCTTCCAGAGCGGGAGGGGAAATGAGCAGTTCTTC
CDR3aa: CASSFQSGRGNEQFF

v_gene: TRBV9
j_gene: TRBJ1-2
d_gene: NA
abundance: once
CDR3nt: TGTGCCAGCAGCGTAGGACACCCCTATGGCTACACCTTC
CDR3aa: CASSVGHPYGYTF

v_gene: TRBV5-4
j_gene: TRBJ1-2
d_gene: NA
abundance: NA
CDR3nt: TGTGCCAGCAGCCAGGATGGTCAGGGGGGCTACACCTTC
CDR3aa: CASSQDGQGGYTF

v_gene: TRBV3-1/TRBV3-2
j_gene: TRBJ2-1
d_gene: NA
abundance: NA
CDR3nt: TGTGCCAGCAGCCAAGGAGGTGGGGAGCAGTTCTTC
CDR3aa: CASSQGGGEQFF

v_gene: TRBV27
j_gene: TRBJ1-4
d_gene: NA
abundance: NA
CDR3nt: TGTGCCAGCAGTTTACTACAGACCAGTCGTAATGAAAAACTGTTTTTT
CDR3aa: CASSLLQTSRNEKLFF

v_gene: TRBV10-3
j_gene: TRBJ1-3
d_gene: TRBD1
abundance: NA
CDR3nt: TGTGCCTCGCGGAGGGACAGGGGGCAAGACACCATATATTTT
CDR3aa: CASRRDRGQDTIYF

v_gene: TRBV29-1
j_gene: TRBJ2-5
d_gene: NA
abundance: NA
CDR3nt: TGCAGCGTTGCCGACAGCCAAGAGACCCAGTACTTC
CDR3aa: CSVADSQETQYF

v_gene: TRBV27
j_gene: TRBJ2-7
d_gene: NA
abundance: NA
CDR3nt: TGTGCCAGCAGTGCGAGAGGGGGCGGGAATGCTTACGAGCAGTACTTC
CDR3aa: CASSARGGGNAYEQYF

v_gene: TRBV5-1
j_gene: TRBJ2-4
d_gene: NA
abundance: NA
CDR3nt: TGCGCCAGCAGCTCTCACAGGGGGGGAGCCAAAAACATTCAGTACTTC
CDR3aa: CASSSHRGGAKNIQYF

v_gene: TRBV7-2
j_gene: TRBJ1-2
d_gene: TRBD1
abundance: NA
CDR3nt: TGTGCCAGCAGCTTTCAGGGGGCGGCCTATGGCTACACCTTC
CDR3aa: CASSFQGAAYGYTF

v_gene: TRBV9
j_gene: TRBJ2-7
d_gene: TRBD1
abundance: NA
CDR3nt: TGTGCCAGCAGCCCCCACCCCGACAGGGTCTACGAGCAGTACTTC
CDR3aa: CASSPHPDRVYEQYF

v_gene: TRBV5-1
j_gene: TRBJ2-1
d_gene: TRBD2
abundance: NA
CDR3nt: TGCGCCAGCAGCCCCTGGACTAGCGGGAATGGAGCTGAGCAGTTCTTC
CDR3aa: CASSPWTSGNGAEQFF

v_gene: TRBV19
j_gene: TRBJ2-6
d_gene: NA
abundance: NA
CDR3nt: TGTGCCAGTAGTCCAACTTGGGACACCTCTGGGGCCAACGTCCTGACTTTC
CDR3aa: CASSPTWDTSGANVLTF

v_gene: TRBV28
j_gene: TRBJ1-2
d_gene: NA
abundance: NA
CDR3nt: TGTGCCAGCAGTACCACGACAGCAATCTACACCTTC
CDR3aa: CASSTTTAIYTF

v_gene: TRBV19
j_gene: TRBJ1-5
d_gene: NA
abundance: NA
CDR3nt: TGTGCCAGTAGTATTTCCGGGACAATTCAGCCCCAGCATTTT
CDR3aa: CASSISGTIQPQHF

v_gene: TRBV6-6
j_gene: TRBJ2-1
d_gene: NA
abundance: NA
CDR3nt: TGTGCCAGCAGTCCCCGGGGAGGCGATGAGCAGTTCTTC
CDR3aa: CASSPRGGDEQFF

v_gene: TRBV21-1
j_gene: TRBJ2-7
d_gene: NA
abundance: NA
CDR3nt: TGTGCCATCTGCAGGGAGGACAACTACTTCTACGAGCAGTACTTC
CDR3aa: CAICREDNYFYEQYF

v_gene: TRBV6-6
j_gene: TRBJ1-2
d_gene: NA
abundance: NA
CDR3nt: TGTGCCAGCACCAACAGCCCCGGATGGGGCTACACCTTC
CDR3aa: CASTNSPGWGYTF

v_gene: TRBV2
j_gene: TRBJ1-2
d_gene: NA
abundance: NA
CDR3nt: TGTGCCAGCAGTGAAGCACAGGGTAGCTATGGCTACACCTTC
CDR3aa: CASSEAQGSYGYTF

v_gene: TRBV12-5
j_gene: TRBJ2-1
d_gene: NA
abundance: NA
CDR3nt: TGTGCTAGTGGTTCTCAACTGCTTTACAATGAGCAGTTCTTC
CDR3aa: CASGSQLLYNEQFF

v_gene: TRBV5-6
j_gene: TRBJ1-6
d_gene: NA
abundance: NA
CDR3nt: TGTGCCAGCAGCTTAAAAGGGGTGACCTATAATTCACCCCTCCACTTT
CDR3aa: CASSLKGVTYNSPLHF

v_gene: TRBV30
j_gene: TRBJ2-2
d_gene: NA
abundance: NA
CDR3nt: TGTGCCTGGGCGACTAACACCGGGGAGCTGTTTTTT
CDR3aa: CAWATNTGELFF

v_gene: TRBV15
j_gene: TRBJ2-7
d_gene: NA
abundance: NA
CDR3nt: TGTGCCACCAGCAGGGACGTCGGGGTGTACGAGCAGTACTTC
CDR3aa: CATSRDVGVYEQYF

v_gene: TRBV7-2
j_gene: TRBJ1-2
d_gene: TRBD1
abundance: NA
CDR3nt: TGTGCCAGCAGCTTAGATTTGGGGACAGGGCAAGACCATGGCTACACCTTC
CDR3aa: CASSLDLGTGQDHGYTF

v_gene: TRBV29-1
j_gene: TRBJ2-7
d_gene: NA
abundance: NA
CDR3nt: TGCAGCGTTCGAATGGAGGGCCTAGCTCCCACCTACGAGCAGTACTTC
CDR3aa: CSVRMEGLAPTYEQYF

v_gene: TRBV5-1
j_gene: TRBJ2-5
d_gene: NA
abundance: once
CDR3nt: TGCGCCAGCAGCTTGTTCGCGGCCCCACTGGAGACCCAGTACTTC
CDR3aa: CASSLFAAPLETQYF

v_gene: TRBV27
j_gene: TRBJ2-2
d_gene: NA
abundance: NA
CDR3nt: TGTGCCAGCACCAGGGGTGTAACCGGGGAGCTGTTTTTT
CDR3aa: CASTRGVTGELFF

v_gene: TRBV4-2
j_gene: TRBJ1-1
d_gene: TRBD1
abundance: NA
CDR3nt: TGTGCCAGCAGCCAGGTTCGACAGGGGTTTACTGAAGCTTTCTTT
CDR3aa: CASSQVRQGFTEAFF

v_gene: TRBV7-9
j_gene: TRBJ1-2
d_gene: NA
abundance: NA
CDR3nt: TGTGCCAGCAGCTTAGCGGCAAGCTATGGCTACACCTTC
CDR3aa: CASSLAASYGYTF

v_gene: TRBV3-1/TRBV3-2
j_gene: TRBJ2-1
d_gene: NA
abundance: NA
CDR3nt: TGTGCCAGCAGCCAGGGGGCGAATGAGCAGTTCTTC
CDR3aa: CASSQGANEQFF

v_gene: TRBV9
j_gene: TRBJ2-7
d_gene: NA
abundance: NA
CDR3nt: TGTGCCAGCAGCGTAGGAGGGGGCGAGCAGTACTTC
CDR3aa: CASSVGGGEQYF

v_gene: TRBV6-5
j_gene: TRBJ1-2
d_gene: NA
abundance: NA
CDR3nt: TGTGCCACCATAGACAGATTTAACTATGGCTACACCTTC
CDR3aa: CATIDRFNYGYTF

v_gene: TRBV9
j_gene: TRBJ2-1
d_gene: TRBD2
abundance: NA
CDR3nt: TGTGCCAGCAGCCCCCTAGCGGGAGGACGAAACAATGAGCAGTTCTTC
CDR3aa: CASSPLAGGRNNEQFF

v_gene: TRBV11-2
j_gene: TRBJ2-3
d_gene: NA
abundance: NA
CDR3nt: TGTGCCAGCAGCTTAGTGGCAGGGCCAGATACGCAGTATTTT
CDR3aa: CASSLVAGPDTQYF

v_gene: TRBV21-1
j_gene: TRBJ1-2
d_gene: NA
abundance: NA
CDR3nt: TGTGCCAGCAGCAAGGGGCTCCGCCTTCCCGCGGAGGGCTACACCTTC
CDR3aa: CASSKGLRLPAEGYTF

v_gene: TRBV19
j_gene: TRBJ1-5
d_gene: NA
abundance: NA
CDR3nt: TGTGCCAGTGCTTTGACAGGCTATAGCAATCAGCCCCAGCATTTT
CDR3aa: CASALTGYSNQPQHF

v_gene: TRBV12-5
j_gene: TRBJ1-1
d_gene: TRBD1
abundance: NA
CDR3nt: TGTGCTAGTGGTTCGGACAGGGCGAACACTGAAGCTTTCTTT
CDR3aa: CASGSDRANTEAFF